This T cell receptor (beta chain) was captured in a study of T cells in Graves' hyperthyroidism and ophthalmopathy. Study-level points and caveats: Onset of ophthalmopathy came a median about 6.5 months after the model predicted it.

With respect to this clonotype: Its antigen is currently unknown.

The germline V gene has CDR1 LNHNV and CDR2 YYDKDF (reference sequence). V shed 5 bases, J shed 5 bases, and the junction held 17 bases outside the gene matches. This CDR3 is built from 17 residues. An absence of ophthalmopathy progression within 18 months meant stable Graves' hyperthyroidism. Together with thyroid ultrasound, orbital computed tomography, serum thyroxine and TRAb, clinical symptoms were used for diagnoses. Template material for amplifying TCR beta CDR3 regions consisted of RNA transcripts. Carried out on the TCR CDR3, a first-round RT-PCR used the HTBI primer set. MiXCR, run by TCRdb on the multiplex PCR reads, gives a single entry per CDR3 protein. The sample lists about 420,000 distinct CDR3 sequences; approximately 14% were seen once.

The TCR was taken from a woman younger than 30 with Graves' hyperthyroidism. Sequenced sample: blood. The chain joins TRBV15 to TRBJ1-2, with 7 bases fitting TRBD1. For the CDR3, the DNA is TGTGCCACCAGCTGGCCCAACTTTAGGGGGCTTTCTTATGGCTACACCTTC. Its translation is CATSWPNFRGLSYGYTF.